One sample yielded the 5 T cell receptor beta chains listed below, sequenced in a study of blood T cell repertoires in COVID-19. The protocol was immunoSEQ multiplex PCR, while the TCRdb copy is restricted to in-frame clones and leaves out a portion. The data contain hundreds of thousands of clones, 80% to 90% of them singletons. The sequencing input was peripheral blood. The receptor source for this set is a woman in her 70s with COVID-19, enrolled during active disease.

The rearrangement links TRBV18 to TRBJ2-1, with 7 bases matching TRBD1. V trimming: 6 bases; J trimming: 5 bases; junction bases outside the gene matches: 4. The CDR3 runs 13 residues. The germline V gene has CDR1 KGHSH and CDR2 LQKENI. CDR3 sequence (DNA): TGTGCCAGCTCCCCCGGGACAGACAATGAGCAGTTCTTC. Amino acid sequence: CASSPGTDNEQFF.

J is TRBJ2-5 and V is TRBV3-1 (or the pseudogene TRBV3-2); D is perhaps TRBD1 (6 bases). The germline gives CDR1 LGHDT, CDR2 YNNKEL (reference sequence). The CDR3 runs 13 residues. The germline V and J ends were trimmed by 4 bases and 3 bases, with 9 bases remaining between them. CDR3 sequence: CASSRAGEETQYF. The CDR3 bases are TGTGCCAGCAGCCGGGCAGGGGAAGAGACCCAGTACTTC.

The V and J genes are TRBV4-1 and TRBJ1-2; D remains unclear. CDR1 is MGHRA, CDR2 YSYEKL, per germline. The CDR3 runs 16 residues. With 5 bases removed from V and 0 bases from J, the gap between germline ends came to 16 bases. CDR3 loop: CASSTHLGGTNYGYTF. The CDR3 DNA is TGCGCCAGCAGCACCCATCTGGGAGGGACTAACTATGGCTACACCTTC.

The gene calls are TRBV3-1 (or the pseudogene TRBV3-2) and TRBJ2-3; TRBD1 aligns across 10 bases. Germline CDR1 is LGHDT and CDR2 is YNNKEL (reference sequence). V shed 3 bases, J shed 7 bases, and the junction held 10 bases outside the gene matches. The CDR3 has 16 residues. The CDR3 DNA reads as TGTGCCAGCAGCCACGGTCCGGGACAGGGGATTTATACGCAGTATTTT. As protein: CASSHGPGQGIYTQYF.

The V gene is TRBV24-1, the J gene TRBJ2-1; TRBD2 is a possible D gene (6 bases). The CDR3 consists of 13 residues. Trimming cost V 3 bases and J 9 bases, with 11 bases left between them. The germline gives CDR1 KGHDR, CDR2 SFDVKD. CDR3 bases: TGTGCCACCAGTGATCCCCCCGGGGGTGAGCAGTTCTTC. It is translated as CATSDPPGGEQFF.